This T cell receptor (beta chain) was recorded in a study of blood T cell repertoires in COVID-19. Germline V lookup: CDR1 SGDLS, CDR2 YYNGEE. CDR3 length: 13 residues. Between the trimmed V and J ends, which lost 3 bases and 7 bases, there was a span of 11 bases. Per the original methods: The assay estimated nucleated cells by amplifying reference gene primers. Using immunoSEQ multiplex PCR, the repertoire was profiled, and TCRdb retains in-frame clones only, with some absent. That table supplies the V and J calls and clone size; D and trimming were determined from the DNA. Of roughly 230,000 clones in the sample, around 84% were seen once.

This sequence originates from a woman aged 45-65 years who had been exposed to COVID-19. Sequencing was carried out using PBMCs or T cells enriched from blood (not recorded which). The chain couples TRBV9 to TRBJ2-4, with a possible D match to TRBD2 (5 bases). The chain's CDR3 is CASSEGTGNIQYF. Here the CDR3 DNA reads TGTGCCAGCAGCGAGGGTACGGGGAACATTCAGTACTTC.